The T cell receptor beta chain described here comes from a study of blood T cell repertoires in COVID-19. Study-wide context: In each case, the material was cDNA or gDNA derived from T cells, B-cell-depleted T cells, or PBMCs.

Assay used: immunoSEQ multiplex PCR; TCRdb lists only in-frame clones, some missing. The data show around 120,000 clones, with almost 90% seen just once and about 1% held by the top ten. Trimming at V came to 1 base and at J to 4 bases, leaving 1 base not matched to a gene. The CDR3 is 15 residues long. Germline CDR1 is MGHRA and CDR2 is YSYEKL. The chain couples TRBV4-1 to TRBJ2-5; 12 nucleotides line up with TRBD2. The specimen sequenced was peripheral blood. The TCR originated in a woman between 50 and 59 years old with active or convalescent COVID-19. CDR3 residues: CASSQGLAGAETQYF. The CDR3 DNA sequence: TGCGCCAGCAGCCAAGGACTAGCGGGAGCAGAGACCCAGTACTTC.